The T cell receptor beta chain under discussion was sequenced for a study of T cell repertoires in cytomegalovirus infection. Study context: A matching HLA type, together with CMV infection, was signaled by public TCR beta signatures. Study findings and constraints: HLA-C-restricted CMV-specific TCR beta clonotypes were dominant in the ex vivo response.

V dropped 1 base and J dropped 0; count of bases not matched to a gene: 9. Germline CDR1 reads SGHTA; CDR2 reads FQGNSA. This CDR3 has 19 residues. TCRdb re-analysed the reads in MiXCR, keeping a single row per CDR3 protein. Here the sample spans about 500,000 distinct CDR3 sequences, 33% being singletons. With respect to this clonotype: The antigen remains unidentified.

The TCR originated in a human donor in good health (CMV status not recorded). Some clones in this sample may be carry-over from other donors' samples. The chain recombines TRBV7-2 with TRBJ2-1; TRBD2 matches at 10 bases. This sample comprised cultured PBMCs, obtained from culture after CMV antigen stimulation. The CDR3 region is CASSLGTLAGESSYNEQFF. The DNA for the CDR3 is TGTGCCAGCAGCTTAGGGACCCTAGCGGGGGAAAGCTCCTACAATGAGCAGTTCTTC.